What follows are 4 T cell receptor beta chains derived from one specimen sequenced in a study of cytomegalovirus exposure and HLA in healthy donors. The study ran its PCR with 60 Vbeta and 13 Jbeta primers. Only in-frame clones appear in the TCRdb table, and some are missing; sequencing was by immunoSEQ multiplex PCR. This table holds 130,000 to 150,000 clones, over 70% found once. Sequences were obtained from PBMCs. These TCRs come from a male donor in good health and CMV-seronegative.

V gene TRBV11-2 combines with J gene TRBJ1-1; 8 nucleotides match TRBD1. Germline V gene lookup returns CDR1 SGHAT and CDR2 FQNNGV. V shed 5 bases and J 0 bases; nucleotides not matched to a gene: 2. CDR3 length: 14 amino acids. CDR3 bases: TGTGCCAGCAGCCCGGGACAGGTGAACACTGAAGCTTTCTTT. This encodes CASSPGQVNTEAFF.

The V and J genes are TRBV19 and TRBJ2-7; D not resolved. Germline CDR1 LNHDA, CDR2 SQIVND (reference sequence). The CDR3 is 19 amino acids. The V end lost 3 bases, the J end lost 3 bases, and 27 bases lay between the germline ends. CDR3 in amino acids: CASSIRPSRLADLDYEQYF. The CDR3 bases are TGTGCCAGTAGTATTAGGCCGTCCCGCTTGGCAGATCTAGACTACGAGCAGTACTTC.

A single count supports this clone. The CDR3 protein is CASSQKMLAGDIAKNIQYF. The CDR3 bases are TGCGCCAGCAGCCAAAAGATGCTAGCGGGGGACATAGCCAAAAACATTCAGTACTTC. The chain uses TRBV4-1 and TRBJ2-4; the match to TRBD2 covers 10 bases. V was clipped by 2 bases and J by 0 bases; unmatched bases: 10. The CDR3 totals 19 residues. Germline loops: CDR1 MGHRA, CDR2 YSYEKL.

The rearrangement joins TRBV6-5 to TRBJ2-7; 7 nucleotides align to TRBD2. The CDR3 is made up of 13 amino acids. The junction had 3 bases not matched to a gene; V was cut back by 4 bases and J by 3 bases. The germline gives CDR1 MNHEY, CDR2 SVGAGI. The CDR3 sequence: CASSWGGRYEQYF. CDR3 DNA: TGTGCCAGCAGTTGGGGAGGGCGCTACGAGCAGTACTTC.